This T cell receptor beta chain was sequenced in a study of cytomegalovirus exposure and HLA in healthy donors. The CDR3 has 14 amino acids. Germline V lookup: CDR1 SGDLS, CDR2 YYNGEE. V shed 0 bases and J shed 6 bases, with 12 bases lying between them. Though nominally healthy at sampling, donors likely had unrecorded immune exposures. Details on this clone: The antigen is unknown.

Study results and limitations: Certain sequence variants were highly shared and formed a cluster, and this cluster was likely a sequencing artifact. Later analysis identified about 17,000 TCR beta sequences associated with HLA alleles, using a false discovery rate threshold of 0.05.

This PCR relied on a set of 60 Vbeta primers and 13 Jbeta primers. TCRdb's copy holds only in-frame clones and misses some; the assay was immunoSEQ multiplex PCR. This table has approximately 170,000 clones, less than 80% appearing once. The material sequenced was PBMCs. The chain joins TRBV9 to TRBJ1-1, with a weak D call TRBD1 (5 bases). The source of this sequence is a female donor in good health and CMV-seronegative. CDR3 in DNA: TGTGCCAGCAGCGTAGGACAGTCGGGCCCTGAAGCTTTCTTT. Translated: CASSVGQSGPEAFF. Filled out from reference TRBV9 and TRBJ1-1, the complete variable domain reads DSGVTQTPKHLITATGQRVTLRCSPRSGDLSVYWYQQSLDQGLQFLIQYYNGEERAKGNILERFSAQQFPDLHSELNLSSLELGDSALYFCASSVGQSGPEAFFGQGTRLTVV.